The 2 T cell receptor beta chains reported below all come from one sample, sequenced in a study of early T cells in non-severe SARS-CoV-2 infection (dated by TCRdb to the early 2020s). Receptor amplification or capture employed 5' RACE. Sequencing instrument: NextSeq 500. Starting from the raw public reads, TCRdb applied fastp trimming at Q25, assembled clones with MiXCR and retained in-frame beta chains. CDR3 protein sequences are deduplicated, and each keeps its most common genes and DNA. This sample comprises approximately 35,000 distinct CDR3 sequences, approximately 5.2% of them detected only once. The leading ten clones occupy roughly 5.5% of the sample. Input material: whole blood. The receptors originated from an adult who was a healthcare worker with PCR-confirmed SARS-CoV-2 infection or an uninfected control (not recorded which).

This clonotype appeared many times. This chain connects TRBV5-4 to TRBJ1-1; TRBD1 aligns across 7 bases. The CDR3 consists of 15 residues. CDR1 and CDR2 (germline): SGHNT, YYREEE (reference sequence). Losses at the gene ends were 1 base for V and 6 bases for J; bases not matched to a gene: 9. The CDR3, as DNA: TGTGCCAGCAGCTTGCTACAGGGGCTCGACGCTGAAGCTTTCTTT. This codes for CASSLLQGLDAEAFF.

This clonotype was counted many times. The rearrangement uses TRBV28 and TRBJ2-7; 10 bases match TRBD2. Germline-derived CDR1 and CDR2 are MDHEN and SYDVKM. V was clipped by 2 bases and J by 1 base; unmatched bases: 2. The CDR3 runs to 15 residues. The CDR3 bases are TGTGCCAGCAGTTTAAGACTAGCGGGTTCCTACGAGCAGTACTTC. Amino acids: CASSLRLAGSYEQYF.